The clone carrying this T cell receptor (beta chain) was seen more than once but under ten times. The sample is drawn from a study of blood T cell repertoires in COVID-19. Across the study: There were acute and convalescent COVID-19 samples, and they came from the United States, Italy and Spain. Sources were T cells, B-cell-depleted T cells, or PBMCs; the material itself was cDNA or gDNA.

Trimming removed 6 bases from V and 1 base from J; junction bases left unmatched: 10. The CDR3 loop spans 17 amino acids. Germline V gene sequence: CDR1 SGHTA, CDR2 FQGNSA. Enrollees, about 18 to 100 years old, lived in 25 or so US areas. Cohort placement rested on clinical history that participants reported themselves. The table came from immunoSEQ multiplex PCR; TCRdb's copy has only in-frame clones and leaves some out. The table includes 200,000 to 250,000 clones, 75% to 85% detected once. The clonotype was recovered from a woman in her thirties or forties with acute COVID-19. Sample: PBMCs or T cells enriched from blood (not recorded which). The chain employs TRBV7-2 and TRBJ2-4; 9 nucleotides line up with TRBD1. The DNA for the CDR3 is TGTGCCAGCAGTCGGTTACAGGGGGCCGAGGCCAAAAACATTCAGTACTTC. It codes for CASSRLQGAEAKNIQYF.